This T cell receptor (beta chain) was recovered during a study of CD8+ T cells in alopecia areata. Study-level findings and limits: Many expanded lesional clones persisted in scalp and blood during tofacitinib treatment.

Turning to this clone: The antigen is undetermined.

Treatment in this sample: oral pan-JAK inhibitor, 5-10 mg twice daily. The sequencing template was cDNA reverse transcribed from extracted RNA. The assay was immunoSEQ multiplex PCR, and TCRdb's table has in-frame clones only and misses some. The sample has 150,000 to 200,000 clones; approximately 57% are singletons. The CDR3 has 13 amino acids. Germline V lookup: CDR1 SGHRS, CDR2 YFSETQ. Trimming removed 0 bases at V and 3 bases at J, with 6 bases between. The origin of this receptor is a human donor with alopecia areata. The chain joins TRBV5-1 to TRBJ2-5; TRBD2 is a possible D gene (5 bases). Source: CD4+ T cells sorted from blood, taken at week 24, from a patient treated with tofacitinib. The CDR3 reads CASSLGAEETQYF. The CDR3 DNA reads TGCGCCAGCAGCTTGGGAGCGGAAGAGACCCAGTACTTC. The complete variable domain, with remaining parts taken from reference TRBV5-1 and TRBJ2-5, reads KAGVTQTPRYLIKTRGQQVTLSCSPISGHRSVSWYQQTPGQGLQFLFEYFSETQRNKGNFPGRFSGRQFSNSRSEMNVSTLELGDSALYLCASSLGAEETQYFGPGTRLLVL.